Below are 15 T cell receptor beta chains sequenced from a single sample in a study of T cells in localized non-small cell lung cancer. Some clones are missing from TCRdb's copy, which holds only in-frame ones; the method was immunoSEQ multiplex PCR. The sample records about 40,000 clones, 81% being singletons. The sample consisted of peripheral blood mononuclear cells, taken before any cancer treatment. Receptors originate from a male donor at least 60 years old with stage II lung adenocarcinoma.

The rearrangement uses TRBV5-1 and TRBJ1-6; D remains unclear. Trimming took off 1 base at V and 4 bases at J, with 9 bases between the two ends. The CDR3 is 15 residues long. CDR1 and CDR2 (germline): SGHRS, YFSETQ. The CDR3 loop is CASSLTFTYNSPLHF. CDR3 coding DNA: TGCGCCAGCAGCTTGACCTTCACTTATAATTCACCCCTCCACTTT.

This chain joins TRBV30 and TRBJ2-7; D is tentatively TRBD1 or TRBD2 (6 bases each). Looked up from germline, CDR1 is GTSNPN and CDR2 is SVGIG (reference sequence). The CDR3 loop spans 15 amino acids. The V gene lost 3 bases and the J gene lost 0 bases, with 15 bases spanning the gap. This chain's CDR3 is CAWRATGAVSYEQYF. CDR3 nucleotide sequence: TGTGCCTGGAGGGCTACGGGGGCTGTCTCCTACGAGCAGTACTTC.

This clone has only a few counts. The DNA of the CDR3 is TGTGCCAGCAGTGAAATGGGCTCCTCTCGGGGCGAGCAGTACTTC. This gives the protein CASSEMGSSRGEQYF. This chain joins TRBV6-1 and TRBJ2-7, with D perhaps TRBD2 (5 bases). This CDR3 has 15 amino acids. The germline CDR1 and CDR2 sequences are MNHNS and SASEGT. The V end was cut by 2 bases, the J end by 6 bases, with 17 bases between.

This chain connects TRBV5-4 to TRBJ2-7; 8 bases agree with TRBD2. Germline V gene sequence: CDR1 SGHNT, CDR2 YYREEE (reference sequence). J was trimmed by 0 bases and V by 3 bases; bases with no gene match: 8. This CDR3 has 16 residues. DNA for the CDR3: TGTGCCAGCAGCTCCCCGGGAGGGAGGGGCTCCTACGAGCAGTACTTC. This encodes CASSSPGGRGSYEQYF.

The rearrangement uses TRBV7-8 and TRBJ1-1; D unclear. This CDR3 is built from 13 residues. V lost 6 bases, J lost 8 bases, and 16 bases lay in between. In germline, CDR1 is SGHVS, CDR2 FQNEAQ. The CDR3 nucleotides are TGTGCCAGCAGACCAGACCTCTTGGGGGAAGCTTTCTTT. Its translation is CASRPDLLGEAFF.

This clone was seen a single time. The rearrangement links TRBV14 to TRBJ2-1; 13 positions agree with TRBD2. The J segment lost 3 bases and the V segment lost 4 bases, leaving 3 bases of the junction unmatched. Per germline, CDR1 SGHDN and CDR2 FVKESK. The CDR3 has 16 amino acids. CDR3: CASSRGTSGNYNEQFF. The CDR3 DNA reads as TGTGCCAGCAGCCGAGGGACTAGCGGGAACTACAATGAGCAGTTCTTC.

The chain couples TRBV4-1 to TRBJ1-4, with D possibly TRBD1 on 6 matching bases. The germline V and J ends were trimmed by 3 bases and 13 bases, with 21 bases remaining between them. CDR1 is MGHRA and CDR2 is YSYEKL in the germline V gene. The CDR3 totals 15 residues. The CDR3 is CASSHPERGLGILFF. Here the CDR3 DNA reads TGCGCCAGCAGCCATCCCGAGAGGGGGTTGGGAATACTGTTTTTT.

The genes are TRBV27 and TRBJ1-2, with 7 bases identical to TRBD1. The V and J ends lost 3 bases and 4 bases, in that order; junction bases with no gene match: 5. The CDR3 contains 14 residues. Germline loops: CDR1 MNHEY, CDR2 SMNVEV (reference sequence). DNA for the CDR3: TGTGCCAGCAGTTTCCTAGACAGGGCCTATGGCTACACCTTC. This gives the protein CASSFLDRAYGYTF.

The table lists this clone with a count of one. The chain recombines TRBV12-5 with TRBJ2-1; 11 nucleotides align to TRBD1. Germline CDR1 and CDR2: LGHNT and FRNRAP. This CDR3 comprises 16 residues. Losses at the gene ends were 1 base for V and 8 bases for J; bases not matched to a gene: 7. The CDR3 DNA sequence: TGTGCTAGTGGTTTGGGCCACGGGACAGGGGGGGATGAGCAGTTCTTC. Its translation is CASGLGHGTGGDEQFF.

The V gene is TRBV7-3, the J gene TRBJ1-1, with 11 bases matching TRBD1. V trimming: 5 bases; J trimming: 10 bases; junction bases outside the gene matches: 9. From germline, CDR1 is SGHTA and CDR2 FQGTGA. The CDR3 is 14 residues long. CDR3: CASSPGQGAYIAFF. The CDR3 coding sequence is TGTGCCAGCAGCCCCGGACAGGGGGCATATATAGCTTTCTTT. Full variable domain (remainder filled in from reference TRBV7-3 and TRBJ1-1): GAGVSQTPSNKVTEKGKYVELRCDPISGHTALYWYRQSLGQGPEFLIYFQGTGAADDSGLPNDRFFAVRPEGSVSTLKIQRTERGDSAVYLCASSPGQGAYIAFFGQGTRLTVV.

V gene TRBV19 combines with J gene TRBJ2-3; D remains unclear. This CDR3 comprises 14 residues. CDR1 LNHDA and CDR2 SQIVND come from the germline V gene (reference sequence). V shed 0 bases and J shed 1 base, with 5 bases lying between them. This chain's CDR3 is CASSIEAGTDTQYF. The CDR3 region has the DNA TGTGCCAGTAGTATAGAGGCAGGCACAGATACGCAGTATTTT.

The chain combines TRBV10-3 with TRBJ2-2, with 7 positions matching TRBD1. Germline V gene data show CDR1 as ENHRY and CDR2 as SYGVKD. V trimming: 6 bases; J trimming: 2 bases; junction bases outside the gene matches: 3. This CDR3 has 14 residues. CDR3 sequence: CAISWDSNTGELFF. CDR3 bases: TGTGCCATCAGCTGGGACAGCAACACCGGGGAGCTGTTTTTT.

This CDR3 reads CASQRGRNNEKLFF. The CDR3 nucleotides are TGTGCCAGTCAACGGGGCCGCAATAATGAAAAACTGTTTTTT. This sequence joins TRBV19 and TRBJ1-4, with a weak D call TRBD1 (5 bases). Trimming shortened V by 8 bases and J by 4 bases, and 14 bases separated the two germline ends. This CDR3 has 14 amino acids. Per the germline V gene, CDR1 is LNHDA and CDR2 is SQIVND (reference sequence). The complete variable domain, with remaining parts taken from reference TRBV19 and TRBJ1-4, reads DGGITQSPKYLFRKEGQNVTLSCEQNLNHDAMYWYRQDPGQGLRLIYYSQIVNDFQKGDIAEGYSVSREKKESFPLTVTSAQKNPTAFYLCASQRGRNNEKLFFGSGTQLSVL.

The chain recombines TRBV7-9 with TRBJ1-2; D perhaps matches TRBD1 (5 bases). Trimming left V 3 bases short and J 3 bases short, with 14 bases between. The germline V gene encodes CDR1 SEHNR and CDR2 FQNEAQ (reference sequence). CDR3 length: 15 residues. CDR3 sequence reads: CASSFSGGTDYGYTF. Written as DNA, the CDR3 is TGTGCCAGCAGCTTTTCGGGGGGGACGGACTATGGCTACACCTTC.

This sequence joins TRBV6-5 and TRBJ1-1; D ambiguous. The CDR3 is 15 amino acids. Per the germline V gene, CDR1 is MNHEY and CDR2 is SVGAGI. Trimming stripped 4 bases from V and 6 bases from J, with 18 bases between. DNA of the CDR3: TGTGCCAGCAGTTTTGGGGTATTGGTCCGGGCTGAAGCTTTCTTT. This gives the protein CASSFGVLVRAEAFF.